The 2 T cell receptor beta chains below all came from one sample that was sequenced in a study of CD49a tissue-resident CD8 T cells in human skin (dated by TCRdb to 2016 to 2017). Receptor libraries were prepared by the immunoSEQ multiplex PCR assay. TCRdb took over this immuneACCESS table, retaining in-frame rearrangements with V and J assigned. Such tables are incomplete; in checked studies, under half of the missing clones stem from an unresolved V gene, and the remainder is unexplained. For this sample there are some 1,500 clones; about 73% appear just once. Jointly, the top ten make up 37% of the sample. Material for sequencing was CLA- CD8+ effector memory T cells sorted from blood. The source is a human donor in good health.

The V and J genes are TRBV4-1 and TRBJ2-7; 7 bases map to TRBD1. The germline CDR1 and CDR2 sequences are MGHRA and YSYEKL. CDR3 length equals 15 residues. V lost 0 bases, J lost 2 bases, and 4 bases stayed unmatched. The CDR3 loop reads CASSQDTGVPYEQYF. The DNA for the CDR3 is TGCGCCAGCAGCCAAGATACAGGGGTGCCCTACGAGCAGTACTTC.

This clone was seen only a few times. J is TRBJ2-7 and V is TRBV28; D perhaps matches TRBD2 (5 bases). Germline V gene lookup returns CDR1 MDHEN and CDR2 SYDVKM. Trimming stripped 2 bases from V and 2 bases from J, with 13 bases between. This CDR3 is 15 amino acids long. CDR3 sequence reads: CASSLRAELPYEQYF. The CDR3 DNA reads as TGTGCCAGCAGTTTACGAGCGGAGCTCCCCTACGAGCAGTACTTC. Looking up the rest from reference TRBV28 and TRBJ2-7 gives the full variable domain: DVKVTQSSRYLVKRTGEKVFLECVQDMDHENMFWYRQDPGLGLRLIYFSYDVKMKEKGDIPEGYSVSREKKERFSLILESASTNQTSMYLCASSLRAELPYEQYFGPGTRLTVT.